This T cell receptor (beta chain) comes out of a study of T cells after posttransplantation cyclophosphamide. Per germline, CDR1 KGHSH and CDR2 LQKENI. The CDR3 covers 15 residues. V lost 5 bases, J lost 3 bases, and 17 bases lay in between. Sequencing used immunoSEQ multiplex PCR; TCRdb keeps in-frame clones, though not all of them. This sample has under 25,000 clones, each found more than once. This clone has a handful of counts. This chain joins TRBV18 and TRBJ2-7; tentative D call: TRBD1 (6 bases). The sample consisted of PBMCs. This receptor was identified in a woman in her fifties or sixties in good health, CMV-negative, and a related stem cell transplant donor. The chain's CDR3 is CASSTTRDIYYEQYF. DNA of the CDR3: TGTGCCAGCTCAACAACCCGGGACATATACTACGAGCAGTACTTC.